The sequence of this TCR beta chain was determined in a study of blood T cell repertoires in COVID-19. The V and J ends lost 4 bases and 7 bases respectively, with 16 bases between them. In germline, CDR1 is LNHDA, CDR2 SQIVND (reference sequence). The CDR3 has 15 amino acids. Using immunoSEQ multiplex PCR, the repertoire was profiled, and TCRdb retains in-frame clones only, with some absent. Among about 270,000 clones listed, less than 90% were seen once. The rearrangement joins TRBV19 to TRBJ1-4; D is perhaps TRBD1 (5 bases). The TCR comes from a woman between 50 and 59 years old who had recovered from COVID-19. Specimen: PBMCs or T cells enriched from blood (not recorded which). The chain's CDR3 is CASSTRTNGGEKLFF. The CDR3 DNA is TGTGCCAGTAGTACCAGGACGAACGGGGGTGAAAAACTGTTTTTT. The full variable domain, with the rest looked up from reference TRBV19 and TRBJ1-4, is DGGITQSPKYLFRKEGQNVTLSCEQNLNHDAMYWYRQDPGQGLRLIYYSQIVNDFQKGDIAEGYSVSREKKESFPLTVTSAQKNPTAFYLCASSTRTNGGEKLFFGSGTQLSVL.